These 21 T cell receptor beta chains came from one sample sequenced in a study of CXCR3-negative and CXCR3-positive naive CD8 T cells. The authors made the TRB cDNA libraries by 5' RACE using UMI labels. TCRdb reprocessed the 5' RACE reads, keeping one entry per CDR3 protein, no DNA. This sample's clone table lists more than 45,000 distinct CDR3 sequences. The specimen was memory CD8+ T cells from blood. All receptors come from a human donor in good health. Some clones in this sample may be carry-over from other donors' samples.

The CDR3 here is CASREGAGELFF. V and J are TRBV6-5 and TRBJ2-2; TCRdb's D call, TRBD1, is unchecked because there is no DNA. This CDR3 has 12 amino acids. Looked up from germline, CDR1 is MNHEY and CDR2 is SVGAGI.

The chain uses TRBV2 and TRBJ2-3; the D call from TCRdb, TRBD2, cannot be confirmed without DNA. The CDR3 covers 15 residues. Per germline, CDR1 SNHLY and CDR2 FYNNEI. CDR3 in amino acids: CASTALAGVQDTQYF.

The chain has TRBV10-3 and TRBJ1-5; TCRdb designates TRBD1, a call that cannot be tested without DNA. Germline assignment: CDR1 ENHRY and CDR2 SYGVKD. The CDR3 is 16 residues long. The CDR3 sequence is CAISESGRDSNQPQHF.

CDR3 sequence reads: CASSYGSGIGTEAFF. The V gene is TRBV6-2 or TRBV6-3, the J gene TRBJ1-1; the TCRdb call, TRBD1, lacks DNA for checking. Germline lookup yields CDR1 MNHEY and CDR2 SVGEGT. This CDR3 is 15 amino acids long.

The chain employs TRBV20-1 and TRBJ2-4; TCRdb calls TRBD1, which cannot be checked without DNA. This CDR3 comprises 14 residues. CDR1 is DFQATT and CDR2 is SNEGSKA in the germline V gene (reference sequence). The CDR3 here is CSATGVIAKNIQYF.

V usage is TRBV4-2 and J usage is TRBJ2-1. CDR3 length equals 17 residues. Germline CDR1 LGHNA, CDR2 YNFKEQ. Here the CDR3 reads CASSQEKVDSTYNEQFF.

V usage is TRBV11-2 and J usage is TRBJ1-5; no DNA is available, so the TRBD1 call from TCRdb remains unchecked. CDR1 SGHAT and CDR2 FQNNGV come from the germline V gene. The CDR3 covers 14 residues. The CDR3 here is CASSLTVRDAAPHF.

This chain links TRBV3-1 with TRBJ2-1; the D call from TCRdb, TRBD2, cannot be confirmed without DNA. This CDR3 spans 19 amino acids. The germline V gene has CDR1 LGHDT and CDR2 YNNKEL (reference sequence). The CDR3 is CASSQALYKYANGVNEQFF.

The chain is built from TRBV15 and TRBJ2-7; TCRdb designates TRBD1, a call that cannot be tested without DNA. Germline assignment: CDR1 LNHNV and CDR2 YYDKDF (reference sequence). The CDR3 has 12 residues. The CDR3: CATGDTAYEQYF.

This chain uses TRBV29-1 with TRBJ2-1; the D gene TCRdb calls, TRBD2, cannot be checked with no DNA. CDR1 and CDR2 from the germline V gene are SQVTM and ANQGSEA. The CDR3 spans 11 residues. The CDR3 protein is CSVPYPNEQFF.

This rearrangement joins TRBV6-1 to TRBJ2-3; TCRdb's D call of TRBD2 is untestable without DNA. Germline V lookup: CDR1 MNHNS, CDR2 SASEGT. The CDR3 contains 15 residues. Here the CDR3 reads CAISEPETSRDTQYF.

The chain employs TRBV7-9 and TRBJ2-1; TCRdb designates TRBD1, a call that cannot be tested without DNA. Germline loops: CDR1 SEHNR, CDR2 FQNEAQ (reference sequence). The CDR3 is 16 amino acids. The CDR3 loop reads CASSLEGSPPYNEQFF. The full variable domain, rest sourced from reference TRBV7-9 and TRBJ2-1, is DTGVSQNPRHKITKRGQNVTFRCDPISEHNRLYWYRQTLGQGPEFLTYFQNEAQLEKSRLLSDRFSAERPKGSFSTLEIQRTEQGDSAMYLCASSLEGSPPYNEQFFGPGTRLTVL.

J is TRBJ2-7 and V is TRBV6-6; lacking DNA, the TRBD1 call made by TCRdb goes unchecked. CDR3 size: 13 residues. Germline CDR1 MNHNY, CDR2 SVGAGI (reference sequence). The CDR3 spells CASSPQGVYEQYF.

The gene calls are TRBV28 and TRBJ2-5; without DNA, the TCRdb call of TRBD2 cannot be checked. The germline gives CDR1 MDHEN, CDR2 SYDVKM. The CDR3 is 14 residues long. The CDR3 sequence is CASSLTSGGETQYF.

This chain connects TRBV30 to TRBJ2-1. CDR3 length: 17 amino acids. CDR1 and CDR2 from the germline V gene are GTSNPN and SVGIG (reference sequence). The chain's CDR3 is CAWSQSITGSSYNEQFF.

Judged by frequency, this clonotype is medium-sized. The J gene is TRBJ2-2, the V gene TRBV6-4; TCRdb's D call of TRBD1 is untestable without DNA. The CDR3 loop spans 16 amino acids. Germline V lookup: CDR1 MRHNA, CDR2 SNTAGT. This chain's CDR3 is CASSDSVGGNTGELFF.

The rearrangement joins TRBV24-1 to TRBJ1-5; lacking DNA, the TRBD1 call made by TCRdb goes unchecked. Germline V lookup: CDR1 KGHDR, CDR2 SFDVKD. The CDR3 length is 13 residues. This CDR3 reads CATSDFTGQPQHF.

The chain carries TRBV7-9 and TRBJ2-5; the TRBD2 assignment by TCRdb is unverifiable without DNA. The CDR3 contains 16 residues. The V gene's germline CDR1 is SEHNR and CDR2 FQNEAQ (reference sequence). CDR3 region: CASSLFLGLAEETQYF.

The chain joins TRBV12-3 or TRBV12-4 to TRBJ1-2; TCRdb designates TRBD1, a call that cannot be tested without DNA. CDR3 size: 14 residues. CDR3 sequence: CASVGAESLYGYTF.

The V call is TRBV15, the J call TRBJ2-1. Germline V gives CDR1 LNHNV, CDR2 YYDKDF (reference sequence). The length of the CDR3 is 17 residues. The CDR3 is CATSRGLADLIYNEQFF.

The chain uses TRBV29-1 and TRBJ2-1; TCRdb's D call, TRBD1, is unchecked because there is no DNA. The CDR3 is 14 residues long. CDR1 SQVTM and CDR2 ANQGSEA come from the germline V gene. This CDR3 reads CSVDGDRGVNEQFF.